This T cell receptor (beta chain) came from a study of blood T cell repertoires in COVID-19. In the original analysis: Amplification of reference gene primers was used by the study to estimate nucleated cell counts. Method: immunoSEQ multiplex PCR; TCRdb's copy keeps in-frame clones and lacks some. V, J and clone size reflect that table, while D and trimming were determined from the DNA. Of some 230,000 clones listed, around 83% are singletons. The sequencing sample was made of peripheral blood. The receptor was derived from a man aged 35 to 55 with acute or convalescent COVID-19.

This CDR3 is CASSQGTGNTGELFF. In DNA form, the CDR3 reads TGTGCCAGCAGCCAAGGAACAGGGAACACCGGGGAGCTGTTTTTT. This rearrangement joins TRBV3-1 (or the pseudogene TRBV3-2) to TRBJ2-2; the D gene is possibly TRBD1 (5 bases). Looked up from germline, CDR1 is LGHDT and CDR2 is YNNKEL (reference sequence). The CDR3 covers 15 residues. With 1 base removed from V and 1 base from J, the gap between germline ends came to 7 bases.